A selection of T cell receptor beta chains follows, all from one sample in a study of OX40 agonist ivuxolimab in advanced cancers. Sequencing used immunoSEQ multiplex PCR; TCRdb keeps in-frame clones, though not all of them. The sample lists under 85,000 clones, around 80% occurring once. The specimen was CD4+ or CD8+ T cells sorted from blood, collected in a trial of the OX40 agonist ivuxolimab. The receptor set was obtained from an adult with an advanced solid tumor such as melanoma, head and neck, liver or kidney cancer. The CDR3 runs from the conserved cysteine through the conserved F or W.

j_call: TRBJ1-3; cdr3_length: 16; v_call: TRBV4-3; cdr3_aa: CASSRDIVPQGNTIYF
j_call: TRBJ1-1; cdr3_length: 14; v_call: TRBV4-1; cdr3_aa: CASSGRDAYTEAFF
j_call: TRBJ2-3; cdr3_length: 13; v_call: TRBV5-4; cdr3_aa: CASSQLATDTQYF
j_call: TRBJ1-1; cdr3_length: 15; v_call: TRBV7-9; cdr3_aa: CASSGFGGLNTEAFF
j_call: TRBJ1-2; cdr3_length: 16; v_call: TRBV5-6; cdr3_aa: CASSLAIRQVAGGYTF
j_call: TRBJ1-4; cdr3_length: 14; v_call: TRBV27; cdr3_aa: CASSPEGPYEKLFF
j_call: TRBJ2-5; cdr3_length: 16; v_call: TRBV11-3; cdr3_aa: CASSQRGTSGQETQYF
j_call: TRBJ2-2; cdr3_length: 14; v_call: TRBV14; cdr3_aa: CASRDRQNTGELFF
j_call: TRBJ2-2; cdr3_length: 13; v_call: TRBV11-3; cdr3_aa: CASRGQGNGELFF
j_call: TRBJ1-5; cdr3_length: 17; v_call: TRBV19; cdr3_aa: CASSVRSTGYSNQPQHF
j_call: TRBJ1-1; cdr3_length: 13; v_call: TRBV29-1; cdr3_aa: CSARDRVGTEAFF
j_call: TRBJ2-4; cdr3_length: 15; v_call: TRBV6-5; cdr3_aa: CASSTGRAFKNIQYF
j_call: TRBJ1-1; cdr3_length: 16; v_call: TRBV27; cdr3_aa: CASRNTGPGWNTEAFF
j_call: TRBJ2-7; cdr3_length: 16; v_call: TRBV19; cdr3_aa: CASTSGEGRAPYEQYF
j_call: TRBJ1-2; cdr3_length: 16; v_call: TRBV19; cdr3_aa: CASSIDWDRPVYGYTF
j_call: TRBJ2-1; cdr3_length: 17; v_call: TRBV4-3; cdr3_aa: CASSQDGGGGIYNEQFF
j_call: TRBJ1-3; cdr3_length: 17; v_call: TRBV7-2; cdr3_aa: CASSFRARSSSGNTIYF
j_call: TRBJ1-5; cdr3_length: 14; v_call: TRBV10-3; cdr3_aa: CAISEGLRNQPQHF
j_call: TRBJ2-1; cdr3_length: 18; v_call: TRBV7-2; cdr3_aa: CASSLVWPSGSSYNEQFF
j_call: TRBJ1-4; cdr3_length: 14; v_call: TRBV4-3; cdr3_aa: CASSPQLLLEELFF
j_call: TRBJ2-3; cdr3_length: 14; v_call: TRBV5-4; cdr3_aa: CASSLGWGTDTQYF
j_call: TRBJ2-5; cdr3_length: 15; v_call: TRBV11-2; cdr3_aa: CASSPAGRGQETQYF
j_call: TRBJ1-1; cdr3_length: 13; v_call: TRBV7-2; cdr3_aa: CASSLRSDTEAFF
j_call: TRBJ2-1; cdr3_length: 19; v_call: TRBV9; cdr3_aa: CASSTRGGTSGTRYNEQFF
j_call: TRBJ2-7; cdr3_length: 15; v_call: TRBV6-6; cdr3_aa: CASSFYQVVSYEQYF
j_call: TRBJ2-3; cdr3_length: 15; v_call: TRBV7-2; cdr3_aa: CASSIRGRETDTQYF
j_call: TRBJ2-5; cdr3_length: 18; v_call: TRBV5-8; cdr3_aa: CASRKPVYGSGSGETQYF
j_call: TRBJ1-1; cdr3_length: 13; v_call: TRBV6-4; cdr3_aa: CASSSRMNTEAFF
j_call: TRBJ1-1; cdr3_length: 17; v_call: TRBV7-2; cdr3_aa: CASSFTWDRYMNTEAFF
j_call: TRBJ2-7; cdr3_length: 14; v_call: TRBV7-3; cdr3_aa: CASSPGPPGQEQYF
j_call: TRBJ2-1; cdr3_length: 14; v_call: TRBV6-1; cdr3_aa: CASSANNLYNEQFF
j_call: TRBJ2-7; cdr3_length: 11; v_call: TRBV20-1; cdr3_aa: CSARAGGEQYF
j_call: TRBJ2-4; cdr3_length: 15; v_call: TRBV6-5; cdr3_aa: CASSPDRGAKNIQYF
j_call: TRBJ2-5; cdr3_length: 15; v_call: TRBV5-1; cdr3_aa: CASSAGRVGGETQYF
j_call: TRBJ2-1; cdr3_length: 13; v_call: TRBV29-1; cdr3_aa: CSGGLANNNEQFF
j_call: TRBJ2-6; cdr3_length: 15; v_call: TRBV6-6; cdr3_aa: CASRPLSSGANVLTF
j_call: TRBJ2-7; cdr3_length: 14; v_call: TRBV7-2; cdr3_aa: CASSANLGPYEQYF
j_call: TRBJ2-5; cdr3_length: 15; v_call: TRBV19; cdr3_aa: CASSAWDSSQETQYF
j_call: TRBJ2-1; cdr3_length: 11; v_call: TRBV14; cdr3_aa: CASSPYNEQFF
j_call: TRBJ1-2; cdr3_length: 14; v_call: TRBV15; cdr3_aa: CATSRHQGYYGYTF
j_call: TRBJ2-1; cdr3_length: 15; v_call: TRBV19; cdr3_aa: CASSMPGTAYNEQFF
j_call: TRBJ1-6; cdr3_length: 14; v_call: TRBV11-2; cdr3_aa: CASSPQAYNSPLHF
j_call: TRBJ1-2; cdr3_length: 17; v_call: TRBV19; cdr3_aa: CASSSRLGTGGGYGYTF
j_call: TRBJ1-1; cdr3_length: 15; v_call: TRBV5-1; cdr3_aa: CASSFTGGFNTEAFF
j_call: TRBJ2-7; cdr3_length: 15; v_call: TRBV6-5; cdr3_aa: CASSRDISSSYEQYF
j_call: TRBJ2-5; cdr3_length: 16; v_call: TRBV15; cdr3_aa: CATSRDKGGGKTTQYF
j_call: TRBJ1-3; cdr3_length: 17; v_call: TRBV27; cdr3_aa: CASSSFSKGINRNTIYF
j_call: TRBJ1-5; cdr3_length: 15; v_call: TRBV7-8; cdr3_aa: CASSLAVQGYQPQHF
j_call: TRBJ1-5; cdr3_length: 15; v_call: TRBV5-1; cdr3_aa: CASSLEGTGGQPQHF
j_call: TRBJ1-1; cdr3_length: 15; v_call: TRBV2; cdr3_aa: CASSSPGTVNTEAFF
j_call: TRBJ2-5; cdr3_length: 15; v_call: TRBV11-2; cdr3_aa: CASSGFGGAGETQYF
j_call: TRBJ2-7; cdr3_length: 14; v_call: TRBV18; cdr3_aa: CASSDGGQGYEQYF
j_call: TRBJ1-5; cdr3_length: 15; v_call: TRBV7-2; cdr3_aa: CASSLGPEPYQPQHF